These 16 T cell receptor beta chains were sequenced from one sample in a study of identical twins. TCRdb re-derived calls from the 5' RACE reads in MiXCR, one entry per CDR3 protein. The sample lists 460,000 or so distinct CDR3 sequences; approximately 15% were seen once. Another study also made use of these data, one on yellow fever vaccine responses in identical twins.

Material: CD4+ T cells sorted from blood. These receptors were taken from a young woman in good health.

Note on this clonotype: One end of the junction varies from germline; a read error may be responsible. This rearrangement joins TRBV7-7 to TRBJ2-5; the D is unclear. The CDR3 has 14 residues. Germline CDR1 reads SSHAT; CDR2 reads FNYEAQ (reference sequence). CDR3 nucleotide sequence: TGTGCTAGCAGCTTAACTACCCAAGGGGAGACCCAGTACTTC. This codes for CASSLTTQGETQYF.

The chain couples TRBV6-4 to TRBJ2-1, with a possible D match to TRBD2 (6 bases). Trimming cost V 0 bases and J 2 bases, with 8 bases left between them. This CDR3 is 15 amino acids long. Germline values: CDR1 MRHNA, CDR2 SNTAGT. The CDR3 reads CASSDSGGTYNEQFF. The CDR3, as DNA: TGTGCCAGCAGTGACTCGGGAGGAACCTACAATGAGCAGTTCTTC.

This chain joins TRBV6-2 or TRBV6-3 and TRBJ2-7; the match to TRBD2 covers 8 bases. The CDR3 runs to 14 residues. CDR1 is MNHEY and CDR2 is SVGEGT in the germline V gene. V was clipped by 2 bases and J by 5 bases; unmatched bases: 5. CDR3 nucleotides: TGTGCCAGCAGTTACAGGACTAGCCTCCACGAGCAGTACTTC. Its translation is CASSYRTSLHEQYF.

This sequence joins TRBV15 and TRBJ2-3, with TRBD2 matching 9 bases. This CDR3 region has 15 residues. The germline V gene has CDR1 LNHNV and CDR2 YYDKDF (reference sequence). Germline trimming cut 7 bases from V and 6 bases from J; bases unmatched to any gene: 11. The CDR3 loop reads CATTKLAGPRDTQYF. The CDR3 coding sequence is TGTGCCACCACGAAGCTAGCGGGACCTAGGGATACGCAGTATTTT. The full variable domain, rest sourced from reference TRBV15 and TRBJ2-3, is DAMVIQNPRYQVTQFGKPVTLSCSQTLNHNVMYWYQQKSSQAPKLLFHYYDKDFNNEADTPDNFQSRRPNTSFCFLDIRSPGLGDTAMYLCATTKLAGPRDTQYFGPGTRLTVL.

This clonotype appeared a few times. The chain has TRBV15 and TRBJ2-1; a weak D match, TRBD2 (5 bases). Per the germline V gene, CDR1 is LNHNV and CDR2 is YYDKDF (reference sequence). CDR3 length equals 16 residues. Trimming left V 0 bases short and J 8 bases short, with 17 bases between. For the CDR3, the DNA is TGTGCCACCAGCAGAGACGGGGTCTCAGGTCGGGATGAGCAGTTCTTC. Encoded protein: CATSRDGVSGRDEQFF.

This clonotype was observed a few times. The chain employs TRBV15 and TRBJ1-1; TRBD1 matches at 7 bases. The ends lost 1 base at V and 0 bases at J; junction bases unmatched: 2. CDR1 and CDR2 (germline): LNHNV, YYDKDF (reference sequence). This CDR3 contains 15 residues. CDR3 amino acids: CATSRAGGMNTEAFF. The CDR3 coding sequence is TGTGCCACCAGCAGAGCAGGGGGAATGAACACTGAAGCTTTCTTT. The variable domain in full, completed from reference TRBV15 and TRBJ1-1, reads DAMVIQNPRYQVTQFGKPVTLSCSQTLNHNVMYWYQQKSSQAPKLLFHYYDKDFNNEADTPDNFQSRRPNTSFCFLDIRSPGLGDTAMYLCATSRAGGMNTEAFFGQGTRLTVV.

The chain is built from TRBV14 and TRBJ2-7; possibly TRBD1 or TRBD2 for D (5 bases each). The CDR3 contains 17 residues. Germline assignment: CDR1 SGHDN and CDR2 FVKESK. V gave up 2 bases and J gave up 5 bases, with 22 bases separating them. The CDR3 nucleotides read TGTGCCAGCAGCCAATCCGGGGCTCCTCTAACCCTCCACGAGCAGTACTTC. Translation gives CASSQSGAPLTLHEQYF.

This clonotype was detected a few times. The genes are TRBV6-1 and TRBJ2-1, with 8 bases that match TRBD1. This CDR3 contains 14 residues. Germline V gene data show CDR1 as MNHNS and CDR2 as SASEGT. V was clipped by 8 bases and J by 4 bases; unmatched bases: 7. The CDR3 DNA follows: TGTGCCAGCTATGGCAGGGGGCCTTACAATGAGCAGTTCTTC. It encodes CASYGRGPYNEQFF.

This clonotype was recorded a few times. The chain combines TRBV12-3 or TRBV12-4 with TRBJ2-7; TRBD1 aligns across 9 bases. The J segment lost 2 bases and the V segment lost 6 bases, leaving 8 bases of the junction unmatched. The CDR3 extends over 15 amino acids. The CDR3 loop reads CASRIGGQGPYEQYF. CDR3 nucleotides: TGTGCCAGCAGAATCGGGGGACAGGGCCCCTACGAGCAGTACTTC.

This clonotype was observed a few times. V usage is TRBV6-5 and J usage is TRBJ1-3; D gene unclear. Germline V gene lookup returns CDR1 MNHEY and CDR2 SVGAGI. V dropped 0 bases and J dropped 4 bases, with 16 bases sitting between them. CDR3 length: 17 amino acids. CDR3 in amino acids: CASSYSGFSGYGNTIYF. CDR3 sequence (DNA): TGTGCCAGCAGTTACTCCGGCTTCTCTGGTTACGGAAACACCATATATTTT.

This clonotype was detected ten times or more. The V call is TRBV5-5, the J call TRBJ2-5; D not certain. V shed 1 base and J shed 4 bases, with 17 bases lying between them. Germline CDR1 reads SGHKS; CDR2 reads YYEKEE (reference sequence). The CDR3 sequence is 16 residues long. This CDR3 is CASSLKVSGRRETQYF. CDR3 DNA sequence: TGTGCCAGCAGCTTGAAAGTTTCGGGTCGGAGAGAGACCCAGTACTTC.

This clonotype was seen at least ten times. This CDR3 is CASSPRLAGVEQFF. CDR3 DNA sequence: TGTGCCAGCAGCCCCCGACTAGCGGGAGTTGAGCAGTTCTTC. The J gene is TRBJ2-1, the V gene TRBV7-2, with TRBD2 matching over 12 bases. V gave up 5 bases and J gave up 9 bases; unmatched junction bases: 5. CDR1 and CDR2 (germline): SGHTA, FQGNSA. The CDR3 loop spans 14 amino acids.

In the case of this clonotype: This may be a read error, as it is one base from a much larger clone. The rearrangement joins TRBV28 to TRBJ2-7; a possible D gene is TRBD2 (6 bases). The CDR3 runs to 13 residues. Germline V gene lookup returns CDR1 MDHEN and CDR2 SYDVKM. V was trimmed by 2 bases and J by 3 bases, leaving 8 bases between them. Here the CDR3 DNA reads TGTGCCAGCAGTTTAAGGACTAACTACGAGCAGTACTTC. It encodes CASSLRTNYEQYF. Full variable domain (outside the CDR3, taken from reference TRBV28 and TRBJ2-7): DVKVTQSSRYLVKRTGEKVFLECVQDMDHENMFWYRQDPGLGLRLIYFSYDVKMKEKGDIPEGYSVSREKKERFSLILESASTNQTSMYLCASSLRTNYEQYFGPGTRLTVT.

In regard to this clonotype: The junction shows a germline mismatch at one end, possibly a read error. The chain recombines TRBV4-1 with TRBJ1-4, with D unresolved. Germline V gene lookup returns CDR1 MGHRA and CDR2 YSYEKL. CDR3 size: 17 residues. CDR3 in DNA: TGCGCCAGCAGCCAAGATATAGGGTTTAGGTATAATGAAAAAATGTTTTTT. Its protein is CASSQDIGFRYNEKMFF.

This clonotype was counted a few times. This CDR3 is CASGRPGQGEETQYF. The CDR3 DNA reads as TGTGCCAGCGGTAGACCGGGACAGGGGGAAGAGACCCAGTACTTC. The chain carries TRBV12-3 or TRBV12-4 and TRBJ2-5; 11 nucleotides match TRBD1. The J segment lost 3 bases and the V segment lost 8 bases, leaving 8 bases of the junction unmatched. The CDR3 extends over 15 amino acids.

This clonotype has just a few counts. The chain joins TRBV28 to TRBJ2-1, with 10 bases aligning to TRBD1. The V gene's germline CDR1 is MDHEN and CDR2 SYDVKM. V shed 4 bases and J 7 bases; nucleotides not matched to a gene: 4. The CDR3 extends over 14 amino acids. The CDR3 sequence: CASSSTGGWNEQFF. CDR3 nucleotides: TGTGCCAGCAGTTCGACAGGGGGCTGGAATGAGCAGTTCTTC. The full variable domain, rest sourced from reference TRBV28 and TRBJ2-1, is DVKVTQSSRYLVKRTGEKVFLECVQDMDHENMFWYRQDPGLGLRLIYFSYDVKMKEKGDIPEGYSVSREKKERFSLILESASTNQTSMYLCASSSTGGWNEQFFGPGTRLTVL.